The source of this T cell receptor beta chain is a study of glioma-infiltrating T cells. Study as a whole: Dexamethasone exposure before glioma surgery was limited to six or fewer days. General study results and limits: Above-expected tissue-blood divergence occurred in all gliomas, most in low-grade ones.

Between the trimmed V and J ends, which lost 4 bases and 7 bases, there was a span of 17 bases. The CDR3 has 15 amino acids. Germline V gene sequence: CDR1 SGHAT, CDR2 FQNNGV. With respect to this clonotype: Its antigen is unknown.

Using RNA template, CDR3s of TCR alpha and beta were amplified with iRepertoire arm-PCR. One-step reverse transcription and amplification started from approximately 100-400 ng of tissue mRNA or PBMC total RNA. TCRdb fed the multiplex PCR reads into MiXCR, producing one record per CDR3 protein. The table includes 300,000 to 450,000 distinct CDR3 sequences, about 40% detected once. The chain carries TRBV11-2 and TRBJ2-1; weak D call: TRBD2 (6 bases). The sample consisted of glioma tissue, nonneoplastic brain tissue, or PBMCs (not recorded which). The TCR sequence derives from a human donor with low-grade glioma or glioblastoma, undergoing nonglioma brain surgery, or in good health (not recorded which). CDR3 sequence reads: CASSSTFAGGNEQFF. In nucleotides, the CDR3 is TGTGCCAGCAGCTCGACCTTTGCTGGGGGGAATGAGCAGTTCTTC.